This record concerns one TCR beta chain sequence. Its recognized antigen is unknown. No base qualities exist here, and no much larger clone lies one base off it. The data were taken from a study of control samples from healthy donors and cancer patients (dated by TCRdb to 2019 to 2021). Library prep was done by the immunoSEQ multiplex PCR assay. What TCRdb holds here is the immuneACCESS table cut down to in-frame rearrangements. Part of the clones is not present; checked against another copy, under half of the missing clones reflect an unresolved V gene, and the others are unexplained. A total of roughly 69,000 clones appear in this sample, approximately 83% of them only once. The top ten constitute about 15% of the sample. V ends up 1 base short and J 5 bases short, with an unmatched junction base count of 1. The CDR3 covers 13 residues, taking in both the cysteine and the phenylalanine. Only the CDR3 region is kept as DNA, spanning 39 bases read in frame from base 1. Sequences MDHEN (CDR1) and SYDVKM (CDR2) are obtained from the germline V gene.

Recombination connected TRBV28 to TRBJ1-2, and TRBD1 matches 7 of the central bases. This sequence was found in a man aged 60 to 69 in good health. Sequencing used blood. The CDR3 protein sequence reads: CASSLLTGYGYTF. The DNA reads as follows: TGTGCCAGCAGTTTATTGACAGGGTATGGCTACACCTTC.